This T cell receptor beta chain originates from a study of STAT3 mutations in large granular lymphocyte leukemia. General observations from the study: In several patients, dominant TCR clone burden exceeded STAT3 mutant burden. Every T-LGLL patient had at least one immunodominant TCRbeta clonotype.

Roughly 39,000 productive templates were obtained per sample on average. Generated by immunoSEQ multiplex PCR, the TCRdb table keeps only in-frame clones and is missing some. The sample lists around 3,700 clones; roughly four fifths were seen once. As concerns this clone: As yet, its antigen is unknown.

Germline CDR1 reads SGHRS; CDR2 reads YFSETQ. This CDR3 contains 13 residues. Trimming removed 0 bases from V and 3 bases from J, with 6 bases in between. This sequence joins TRBV5-1 and TRBJ1-1; no definite D call. Sequenced input: peripheral blood mononuclear cells. This TCR was recovered from a man in his sixties with T-cell large granular lymphocyte leukemia. Some clones in this sample may be carry-over from other donors' samples. For the CDR3, the DNA is TGCGCCAGCAGCTTGGTTCCAGACACTGAAGCTTTCTTT. This sequence encodes CASSLVPDTEAFF.